The TCR beta chain described here comes from a study of beta chain features in type 1 diabetes. General study results and limits: TCRB CDR3 length was moderately but significantly reduced in all four CD4+ subsets of Type 1 diabetes patients.

The CDR3 totals 13 residues. Germline CDR1 is SGHTA and CDR2 is FQGNSA. V was cut by 6 bases and J by 0 bases, with 6 bases left in between. This clone was seen a handful of times. Its target is not known. The authors reverse transcribed all of the isolated RNA, so sequencing captured expressed TCRB transcripts. Clones were sequenced by immunoSEQ multiplex PCR, and TCRdb holds only the in-frame ones, with some missing. The table has 350,000 to 450,000 clones, approximately 12% seen once. J is TRBJ2-4 and V is TRBV7-2; TRBD2 might be the D (5 bases). Sequenced material: naive CD4+ T cells from blood. The receptor was derived from a woman in her late teens or twenties with type 1 diabetes. The DNA for the CDR3 is TGTGCCAGCAGTCGGGAAGCCAAAAACATTCAGTACTTC. Its protein product is CASSREAKNIQYF.